These T cell receptor beta chains were read from a single sample in a study of blood T cell repertoires in COVID-19. Some clones are missing from TCRdb's copy, which holds only in-frame ones; the method was immunoSEQ multiplex PCR. The sample shows roughly 33,000 clones, 93% of them seen only once. The source material was peripheral blood. These receptors were collected from a human donor in a cohort sampled during active COVID-19. CDR3s include the opening cysteine and the closing phenylalanine or tryptophan. Fields, in order: J gene, clone size, V gene, D gene, CDR3 protein, CDR3 DNA. A D gene is named only where the DNA matches it firmly. Not all rows give a size; the values are once, few, many and, for expanded clones, a class.

TRBJ2-6 once TRBV5-1 - CASSLGANVLTF TGCGCCAGCAGCCTCGGGGCCAACGTCCTGACTTTC
TRBJ1-1 - TRBV10-3 - CAISDPSEAFF TGTGCCATCAGTGACCCGTCTGAAGCTTTCTTT
TRBJ1-4 - TRBV27 - CASSLSAGATEKLFF TGTGCCAGCAGTTTATCGGCAGGGGCCACTGAAAAACTGTTTTTT
TRBJ2-7 - TRBV6-6 TRBD1 CASSDRQGSNYEQYF TGTGCCAGCAGTGATAGACAGGGTAGTAATTACGAGCAGTACTTC
TRBJ2-1 - TRBV9 - CASSVGPLGDNEQFF TGTGCCAGCAGCGTAGGCCCCCTAGGCGACAATGAGCAGTTCTTC
TRBJ2-1 - TRBV25-1 - CASSERQDSYNEQFF TGTGCCAGCAGCGAAAGACAGGACTCCTACAATGAGCAGTTCTTC
TRBJ1-4 - TRBV3-1/TRBV3-2 - CASSPEGGATNEKLFF TGTGCCAGCAGCCCAGAGGGGGGTGCAACTAATGAAAAACTGTTTTTT
TRBJ1-4 - TRBV5-1 - CASSLVRRGETNEKLFF TGCGCCAGCAGCTTGGTTCGCAGGGGTGAAACTAATGAAAAACTGTTTTTT
TRBJ2-1 - TRBV28 TRBD1 CASSLQGAEDNEQFF TGTGCCAGCAGTCTACAGGGGGCGGAGGACAATGAGCAGTTCTTC
TRBJ2-7 - TRBV7-2 TRBD1 CASSRQGAREQYF TGTGCCAGCAGCCGACAGGGGGCGAGGGAGCAGTACTTC
TRBJ2-1 - TRBV29-1 - CSVVRDWGYNEQFF TGCAGCGTTGTCCGGGACTGGGGGTACAATGAGCAGTTCTTC
TRBJ2-1 once TRBV2 - CASVRRNEQFF TGTGCCAGCGTCAGGAGGAATGAGCAGTTCTTC
TRBJ2-1 - TRBV5-1 - CASSLWAGSYNEQFF TGCGCCAGCAGCTTGTGGGCAGGATCGTACAATGAGCAGTTCTTC
TRBJ2-7 - TRBV7-9 TRBD1 CASSLVETGANEQYF TGTGCCAGCAGCTTAGTTGAGACAGGGGCGAACGAGCAGTACTTC
TRBJ2-7 - TRBV5-6 TRBD1 CASSRGGQGPYEQYF TGTGCCAGCAGCCGGGGGGGACAGGGGCCCTACGAGCAGTACTTC
TRBJ2-5 - TRBV25-1 - CASSVKQPVQETQYF TGTGCCAGCAGTGTGAAACAGCCAGTCCAAGAGACCCAGTACTTC
TRBJ2-1 - TRBV3-1/TRBV3-2 TRBD2 CASSPGTRGYEQFF TGTGCCAGCAGCCCCGGGACTAGGGGGTATGAGCAGTTCTTC
TRBJ1-2 - TRBV5-8 - CASRETWGPRYGYTF TGTGCCAGCAGAGAAACTTGGGGGCCCCGGTATGGCTACACCTTC
TRBJ1-2 - TRBV27 TRBD1 CASSLRTGHAYGYTF TGTGCCAGCAGTCTCAGGACAGGACATGCCTATGGCTACACCTTC